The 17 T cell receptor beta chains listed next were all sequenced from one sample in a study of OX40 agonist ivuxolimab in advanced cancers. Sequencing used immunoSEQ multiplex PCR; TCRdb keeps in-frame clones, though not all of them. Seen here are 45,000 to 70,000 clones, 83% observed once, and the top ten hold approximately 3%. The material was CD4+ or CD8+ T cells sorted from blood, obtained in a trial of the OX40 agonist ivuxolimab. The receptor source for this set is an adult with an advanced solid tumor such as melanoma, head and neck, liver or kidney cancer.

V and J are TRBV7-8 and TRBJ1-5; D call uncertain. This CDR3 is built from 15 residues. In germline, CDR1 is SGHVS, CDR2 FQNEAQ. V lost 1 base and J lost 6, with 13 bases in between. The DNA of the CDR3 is TGTGCCAGCAGCTTAGAGGCGGGGTCGGGTCAGCCCCAGCATTTT. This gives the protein CASSLEAGSGQPQHF.

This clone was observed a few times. CDR3 sequence: CASSPTPGAGELFF. The CDR3 DNA reads TGCGCCAGCAGCCCCACCCCCGGGGCCGGGGAGCTGTTTTTT. The V call is TRBV5-1, the J call TRBJ2-2, with a possible D match to TRBD2 (5 bases). This CDR3 is built from 14 residues. In germline, CDR1 is SGHRS, CDR2 YFSETQ. Between the trimmed V and J ends, which lost 4 bases and 6 bases, there was a span of 13 bases.

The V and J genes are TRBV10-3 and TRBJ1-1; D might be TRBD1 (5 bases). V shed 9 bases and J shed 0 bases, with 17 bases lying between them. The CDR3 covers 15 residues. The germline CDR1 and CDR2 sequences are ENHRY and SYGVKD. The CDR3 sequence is CAIMNVGQLNTEAFF. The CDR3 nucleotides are TGTGCCATTATGAACGTGGGGCAACTGAACACTGAAGCTTTCTTT.

The CDR3 spells CASSAMGPVYGYTF. CDR3 DNA sequence: TGTGCCAGCAGTGCCATGGGACCGGTCTATGGCTACACCTTC. The chain couples TRBV6-1 to TRBJ1-2; a possible D gene is TRBD1 (5 bases). V lost 4 bases, J lost 4 bases, and 13 bases lay in between. Per germline, CDR1 MNHNS and CDR2 SASEGT. CDR3 length equals 14 residues.

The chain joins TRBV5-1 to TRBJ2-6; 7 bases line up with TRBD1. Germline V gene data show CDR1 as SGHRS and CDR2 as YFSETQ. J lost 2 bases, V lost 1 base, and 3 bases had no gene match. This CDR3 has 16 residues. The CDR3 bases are TGCGCCAGCAGCTTGCAAACAGGGGCTGGGGCCAACGTCCTGACTTTC. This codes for CASSLQTGAGANVLTF.

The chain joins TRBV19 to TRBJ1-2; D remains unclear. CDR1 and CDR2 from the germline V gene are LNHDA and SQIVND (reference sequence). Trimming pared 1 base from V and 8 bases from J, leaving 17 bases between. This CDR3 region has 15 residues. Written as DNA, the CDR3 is TGTGCCAGTAGTATAGGCGGTGGGAGCGTTGGAGGCTACACCTTC. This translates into CASSIGGGSVGGYTF.

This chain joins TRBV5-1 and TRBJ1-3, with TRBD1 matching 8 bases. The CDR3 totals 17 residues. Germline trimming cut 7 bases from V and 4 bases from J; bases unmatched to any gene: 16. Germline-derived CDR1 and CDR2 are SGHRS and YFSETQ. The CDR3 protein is CASFPSPTTGDGNTIYF. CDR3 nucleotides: TGCGCCAGCTTTCCGTCCCCAACGACAGGGGACGGAAACACCATATATTTT.

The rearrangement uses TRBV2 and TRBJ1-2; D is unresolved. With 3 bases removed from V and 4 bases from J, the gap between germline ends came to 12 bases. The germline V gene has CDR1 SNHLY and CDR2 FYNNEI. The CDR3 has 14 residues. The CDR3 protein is CASSEAQLSYGYTF. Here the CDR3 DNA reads TGTGCCAGCAGTGAGGCTCAGCTCTCCTATGGCTACACCTTC.

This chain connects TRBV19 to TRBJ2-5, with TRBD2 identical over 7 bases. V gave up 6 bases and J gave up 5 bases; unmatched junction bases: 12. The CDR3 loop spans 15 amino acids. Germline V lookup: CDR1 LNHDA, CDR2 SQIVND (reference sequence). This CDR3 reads CASSLRRLAGETQYF. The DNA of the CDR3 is TGTGCCAGTAGCCTACGGAGACTAGCCGGGGAGACCCAGTACTTC.

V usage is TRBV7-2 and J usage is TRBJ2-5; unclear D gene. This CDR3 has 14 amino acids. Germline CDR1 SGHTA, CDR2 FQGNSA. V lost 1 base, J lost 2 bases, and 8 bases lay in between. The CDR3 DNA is TGTGCCAGCAGCTTAGTAGTGGGGCAAGAGACCCAGTACTTC. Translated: CASSLVVGQETQYF.

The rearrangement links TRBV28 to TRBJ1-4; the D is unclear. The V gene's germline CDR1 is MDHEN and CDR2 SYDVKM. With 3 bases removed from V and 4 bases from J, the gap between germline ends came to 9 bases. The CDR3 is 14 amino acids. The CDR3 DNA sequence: TGTGCCAGCAGTTTGGGCCAGGATAATGAAAAACTGTTTTTT. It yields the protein CASSLGQDNEKLFF.

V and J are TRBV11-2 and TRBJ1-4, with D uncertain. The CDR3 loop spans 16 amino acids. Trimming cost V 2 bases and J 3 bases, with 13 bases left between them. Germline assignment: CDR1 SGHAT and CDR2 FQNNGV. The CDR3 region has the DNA TGTGCCAGCAGCTTAAGGTTGAGGGATTCTAATGAAAAACTGTTTTTT. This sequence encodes CASSLRLRDSNEKLFF.

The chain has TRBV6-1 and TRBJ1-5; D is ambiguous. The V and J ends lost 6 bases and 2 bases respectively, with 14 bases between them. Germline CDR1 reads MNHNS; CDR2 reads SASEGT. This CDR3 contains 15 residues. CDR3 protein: CASSEGRWGNQPQHF. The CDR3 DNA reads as TGTGCCAGCAGCGAGGGAAGGTGGGGCAATCAGCCCCAGCATTTT.

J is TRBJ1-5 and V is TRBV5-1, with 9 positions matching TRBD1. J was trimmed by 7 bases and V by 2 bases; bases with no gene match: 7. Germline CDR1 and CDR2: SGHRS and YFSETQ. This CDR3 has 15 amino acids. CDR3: CASSLTGTGMQPQHF. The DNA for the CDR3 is TGCGCCAGCAGCTTAACCGGGACAGGGATGCAGCCCCAGCATTTT.

The CDR3 protein is CASSSDSGGEQYF. The CDR3 nucleotides are TGTGCCAGCAGCTCCGACTCGGGTGGCGAGCAGTACTTC. This rearrangement joins TRBV7-9 to TRBJ2-7, with D unresolved. Germline CDR1 SEHNR, CDR2 FQNEAQ (reference sequence). The CDR3 is made up of 13 amino acids. V was clipped by 4 bases and J by 6 bases, with 13 bases between them.

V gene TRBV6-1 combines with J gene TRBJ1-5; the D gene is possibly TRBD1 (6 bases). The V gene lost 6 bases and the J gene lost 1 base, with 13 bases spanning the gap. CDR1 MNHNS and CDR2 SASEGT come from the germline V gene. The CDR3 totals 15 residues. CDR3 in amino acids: CASSNRDTSNQPQHF. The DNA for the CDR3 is TGTGCCAGCAGCAACCGGGACACAAGCAATCAGCCCCAGCATTTT.

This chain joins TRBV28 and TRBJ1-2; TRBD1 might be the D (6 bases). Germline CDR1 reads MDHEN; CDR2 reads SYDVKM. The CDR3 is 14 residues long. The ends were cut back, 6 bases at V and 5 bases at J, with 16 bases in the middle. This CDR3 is CASSDAKQGYGYTF. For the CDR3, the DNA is TGTGCCAGCAGCGACGCAAAACAGGGATATGGCTACACCTTC.